These 9 T cell receptor beta chains originate from one sample sequenced in a study of blood T cell repertoires in COVID-19. Clones were read by immunoSEQ multiplex PCR, and TCRdb kept only the in-frame ones, dropping some. Among 50,000 or so clones listed, 90% to 95% were seen once. Material for sequencing was peripheral blood. These receptors came from a woman of 80 years or more with acute or convalescent COVID-19.

The chain combines TRBV7-3 with TRBJ2-7, with TRBD2 matching over 10 bases. This CDR3 region has 15 residues. Germline CDR1 SGHTA, CDR2 FQGTGA. Trimming removed 4 bases from V and 7 bases from J; junction bases left unmatched: 10. For the CDR3, the DNA is TGTGCCAGCAGCTCCCGAGCGGGAGGGCCAACGGAGCAGTACTTC. As protein: CASSSRAGGPTEQYF. The complete variable domain, with remaining parts taken from reference TRBV7-3 and TRBJ2-7, reads GAGVSQTPSNKVTEKGKYVELRCDPISGHTALYWYRQSLGQGPEFLIYFQGTGAADDSGLPNDRFFAVRPEGSVSTLKIQRTERGDSAVYLCASSSRAGGPTEQYFGPGTRLTVT.

The V gene is TRBV19, the J gene TRBJ1-5, with D possibly TRBD1 on 5 matching bases. The CDR3 sequence is 13 residues long. Germline V gene sequence: CDR1 LNHDA, CDR2 SQIVND (reference sequence). V lost 5 bases to trimming and J lost 7 bases, with 12 bases between them. The CDR3 is CASSPGGFQPQHF. CDR3 nucleotides: TGTGCCAGTAGTCCCGGGGGGTTCCAGCCCCAGCATTTT.

The V call is TRBV20-1, the J call TRBJ2-7; TRBD2 aligns across 7 bases. Germline V gene data show CDR1 as DFQATT and CDR2 as SNEGSKA (reference sequence). The V segment lost 3 bases and the J segment 2 bases; nucleotides outside the gene matches: 7. The CDR3 spans 14 residues. The CDR3 reads CSASLAGVTYEQYF. The CDR3 nucleotides read TGCAGTGCTAGTTTGGCGGGAGTCACCTACGAGCAGTACTTC.

The chain joins TRBV18 to TRBJ2-5; 13 nucleotides line up with TRBD2. The CDR3 extends over 15 amino acids. Germline-derived CDR1 and CDR2 are KGHSH and LQKENI. Trimming cost V 3 bases and J 5 bases; bases outside gene matches: 3. The CDR3 sequence: CASSPPTSGGETQYF. CDR3 nucleotide sequence: TGTGCCAGCTCACCGCCGACTAGCGGGGGGGAGACCCAGTACTTC.

This chain connects TRBV11-3 to TRBJ2-7; weak D call: TRBD2 (7 bases). Looked up from germline, CDR1 is SGHNT and CDR2 is YENEEA. V lost 5 bases and J lost 2, with 16 bases in between. CDR3 length equals 15 residues. The CDR3, as DNA: TGTGCCAGCAGCCAGGGAGGGACACCACCCTACGAGCAGTACTTC. Protein sequence: CASSQGGTPPYEQYF. The full variable domain, with the rest looked up from reference TRBV11-3 and TRBJ2-7, is EAGVVQSPRYKIIEKKQPVAFWCNPISGHNTLYWYLQNLGQGPELLIRYENEEAVDDSQLPKDRFSAERLKGVDSTLKIQPAELGDSAVYLCASSQGGTPPYEQYFGPGTRLTVT.

The chain uses TRBV5-1 and TRBJ2-1; TRBD1 agrees at 10 bases. V lost 4 bases and J lost 10; bases outside the gene matches: 14. The germline V gene encodes CDR1 SGHRS and CDR2 YFSETQ. CDR3 size: 16 residues. The CDR3 loop is CASSLSGQGLRGEQFF. The CDR3 bases are TGCGCCAGCAGCCTGTCGGGACAGGGGCTGAGGGGGGAGCAGTTCTTC.

The gene calls are TRBV12-3 or TRBV12-4 and TRBJ1-1; possibly TRBD1 for D (5 bases). This CDR3 comprises 13 residues. Trimming took off 6 bases at V and 1 base at J, with 9 bases between the two ends. The CDR3 coding sequence is TGTGCCAGCAGCCGACAGAGGAACACTGAAGCTTTCTTT. This translates into CASSRQRNTEAFF.

The chain carries TRBV30 and TRBJ1-4, with D maybe TRBD1 (6 bases). Per germline, CDR1 GTSNPN and CDR2 SVGIG (reference sequence). Trimming removed 2 bases at V and 7 bases at J, with 14 bases between. The length of the CDR3 is 14 residues. The chain's CDR3 is CAWSTQGSGEKLFF. The CDR3 bases are TGTGCCTGGAGTACACAGGGAAGCGGTGAAAAACTGTTTTTT.

CDR3 sequence: CASSSGLAEYNEQFF. CDR3 DNA sequence: TGCGCCAGCAGCTCTGGACTAGCGGAGTACAATGAGCAGTTCTTC. The chain carries TRBV5-1 and TRBJ2-1; 10 bases align to TRBD2. With 3 bases clipped from V and 4 bases from J, the junction kept 4 bases outside the gene matches. Germline V gives CDR1 SGHRS, CDR2 YFSETQ. The CDR3 is 15 amino acids. The whole variable domain, filled in from reference TRBV5-1 and TRBJ2-1, reads KAGVTQTPRYLIKTRGQQVTLSCSPISGHRSVSWYQQTPGQGLQFLFEYFSETQRNKGNFPGRFSGRQFSNSRSEMNVSTLELGDSALYLCASSSGLAEYNEQFFGPGTRLTVL.